The clone carrying this TCR beta chain was seen a few times. The entry originates in a study of cytomegalovirus exposure and HLA in healthy donors. The PCR ran on 60 Vbeta and 13 Jbeta primers. Clones were sequenced by immunoSEQ multiplex PCR, and TCRdb holds only the in-frame ones, with some missing. The sample holds 170,000 or so clones, around 86% seen once. CDR1 and CDR2 from the germline V gene are SGHRS and YFSETQ. Trimming cost V 4 bases and J 6 bases; bases outside gene matches: 7. The CDR3 totals 15 residues. The chain has TRBV5-1 and TRBJ1-5; TRBD1 matches at 10 bases. Sample: PBMCs. This clonotype was sampled from a man aged 50 or older in good health and CMV-seronegative. The CDR3 sequence: CASSETGGPGQPQHF. The CDR3, as DNA: TGCGCCAGCAGCGAGACAGGGGGCCCCGGTCAGCCCCAGCATTTT.